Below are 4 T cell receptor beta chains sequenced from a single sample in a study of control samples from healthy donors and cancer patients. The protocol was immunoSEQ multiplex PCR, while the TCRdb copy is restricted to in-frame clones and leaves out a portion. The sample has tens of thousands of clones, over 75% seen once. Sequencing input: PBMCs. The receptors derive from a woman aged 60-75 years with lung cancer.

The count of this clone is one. CDR3 sequence (DNA): TGTGCCAGCAGCCAAGAACTCTACTTAAATGAAAAACTGTTTTTT. As protein: CASSQELYLNEKLFF. The V call is TRBV4-2, the J call TRBJ1-4, with D uncertain. Germline V gene data show CDR1 as LGHNA and CDR2 as YNFKEQ. The V end lost 0 bases, the J end lost 5 bases, and 10 bases lay between the germline ends. CDR3 size: 15 residues.

CDR3 protein: CASSHGQGRSPLHF. CDR3 DNA: TGTGCCAGCAGTCACGGACAGGGACGTTCACCCCTCCACTTT. This rearrangement joins TRBV6-2 or TRBV6-3 to TRBJ1-6, with TRBD1 identical over 8 bases. Unmatched junction bases numbered 6, after V lost 5 bases and J lost 9 bases. CDR1 is MNHEY and CDR2 is SVGEGT in the germline V gene. This CDR3 contains 14 residues.

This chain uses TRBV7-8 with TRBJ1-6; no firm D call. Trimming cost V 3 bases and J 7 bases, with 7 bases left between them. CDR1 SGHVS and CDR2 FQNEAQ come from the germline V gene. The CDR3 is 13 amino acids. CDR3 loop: CASSFSGNSPLHF. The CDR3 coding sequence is TGTGCCAGCAGCTTTTCCGGGAATTCACCCCTCCACTTT.

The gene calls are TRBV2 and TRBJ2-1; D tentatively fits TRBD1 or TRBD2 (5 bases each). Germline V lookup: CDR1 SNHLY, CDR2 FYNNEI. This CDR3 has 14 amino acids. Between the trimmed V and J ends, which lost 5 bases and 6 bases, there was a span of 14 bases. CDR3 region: CASSRDQAPNEQFF. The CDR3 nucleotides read TGTGCCAGCAGTCGGGACCAAGCCCCCAATGAGCAGTTCTTC.